In this sample, the clone carrying this T cell receptor beta chain turned up once. This sample is drawn from a study of blood T cell repertoires in COVID-19. Study context: The analysed material was cDNA or gDNA that came from T cells, B-cell-depleted T cells, or PBMCs.

Original handling: Estimation of nucleated cell counts relied on the amplification of reference gene primers. The protocol was immunoSEQ multiplex PCR, while the TCRdb copy is restricted to in-frame clones and leaves out a portion. The V and J calls and clone size are taken from that table; D and trimming were inferred from the DNA. The sample holds tens of thousands of clones, roughly 80% seen once. CDR1 is ENHRY and CDR2 is SYGVKD in the germline V gene. Trimming removed 6 bases at V and 5 bases at J, with 17 bases between. This CDR3 is 15 amino acids long. Patients in Seattle were enrolled during active infection, then followed longitudinally.

Material for sequencing was peripheral blood. V is TRBV10-3 and J is TRBJ2-4; tentative D call: TRBD1 (6 bases). The sequence came from a man between 45 and 60 years old with COVID-19, enrolled during active disease. The CDR3: CAISEATGLENIQYF. As DNA, the CDR3 is TGTGCCATCAGCGAAGCTACAGGGCTCGAAAACATTCAGTACTTC.